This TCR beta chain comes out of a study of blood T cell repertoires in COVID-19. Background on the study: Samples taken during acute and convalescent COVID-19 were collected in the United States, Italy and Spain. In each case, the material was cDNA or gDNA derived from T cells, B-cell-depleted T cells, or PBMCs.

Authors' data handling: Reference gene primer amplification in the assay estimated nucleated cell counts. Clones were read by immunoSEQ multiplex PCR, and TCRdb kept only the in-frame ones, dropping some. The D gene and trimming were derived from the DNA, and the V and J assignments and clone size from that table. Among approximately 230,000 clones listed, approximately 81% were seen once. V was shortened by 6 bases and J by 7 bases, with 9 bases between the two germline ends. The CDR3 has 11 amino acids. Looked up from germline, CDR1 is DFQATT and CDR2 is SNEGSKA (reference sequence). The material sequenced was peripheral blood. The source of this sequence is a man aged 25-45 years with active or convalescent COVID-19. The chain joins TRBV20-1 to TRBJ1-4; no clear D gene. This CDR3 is CSAPTGEKLFF. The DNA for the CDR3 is TGCAGTGCCCCCACCGGTGAAAAACTGTTTTTT.